The rows below give T cell receptor beta chains drawn from one sample of a study of T cell responses to AZD1222 COVID-19 vaccine. The method was immunoSEQ multiplex PCR; TCRdb's version includes in-frame clones alone and lacks a portion of them. The sample records more than 110,000 clones, roughly 90% being singletons. Specimen: peripheral blood, collected 28 days after the second AZD1222 dose. Receptors were obtained from an adult who received the AZD1222 COVID-19 vaccine. The CDR3 runs from the conserved cysteine through the conserved F or W. Each record gives: J gene, V gene, CDR3 length, D gene, clone size, CDR3 protein, CDR3 DNA. A D gene is named only where the DNA matches it firmly. Size values are once, few and many counts, or a class for expanded clones, and some rows have none.

j_gene: TRBJ1-2
v_gene: TRBV7-9
len: 16
d_gene: .
abundance: .
CDR3aa: CASSQSGVGEDYGYTF
CDR3nt: TGTGCCAGCAGCCAAAGTGGGGTCGGAGAGGACTATGGCTACACCTTC

j_gene: TRBJ1-2
v_gene: TRBV6-5
len: 14
d_gene: .
abundance: .
CDR3aa: CASSYSRGLNGYTF
CDR3nt: TGTGCCAGCAGTTACTCACGGGGCTTGAATGGCTACACCTTC

j_gene: TRBJ1-2
v_gene: TRBV6-6
len: 15
d_gene: .
abundance: .
CDR3aa: CASRNYTEMNYGYTF
CDR3nt: TGTGCCAGCCGAAACTATACTGAAATGAACTATGGCTACACCTTC

j_gene: TRBJ1-2
v_gene: TRBV3-1/TRBV3-2
len: 13
d_gene: .
abundance: .
CDR3aa: CASSPTDSYGYTF
CDR3nt: TGTGCCAGCAGCCCGACGGACAGCTATGGCTACACCTTC

j_gene: TRBJ1-1
v_gene: TRBV19
len: 12
d_gene: .
abundance: .
CDR3aa: CASRSFGTEAFF
CDR3nt: TGTGCCAGTAGGAGCTTCGGGACTGAAGCTTTCTTT

j_gene: TRBJ2-3
v_gene: TRBV7-6
len: 18
d_gene: .
abundance: .
CDR3aa: CASSLAQGRRLGTDTQYF
CDR3nt: TGTGCCAGCAGCTTAGCCCAGGGGCGTCGCCTAGGCACAGATACGCAGTATTTT

j_gene: TRBJ1-1
v_gene: TRBV24-1
len: 14
d_gene: .
abundance: .
CDR3aa: CATRGRGAGHEAFF
CDR3nt: TGTGCCACCAGGGGCAGGGGCGCGGGTCATGAAGCTTTCTTT

j_gene: TRBJ1-1
v_gene: TRBV19
len: 16
d_gene: TRBD1
abundance: .
CDR3aa: CASSRGRTGEYSEAFF
CDR3nt: TGTGCCAGTAGCCGCGGTAGAACAGGGGAATATTCTGAAGCTTTCTTT

j_gene: TRBJ2-5
v_gene: TRBV19
len: 15
d_gene: .
abundance: .
CDR3aa: CASKSLQGYQETQYF
CDR3nt: TGTGCCAGTAAGTCCCTACAGGGTTACCAAGAGACCCAGTACTTC

j_gene: TRBJ1-5
v_gene: TRBV19
len: 16
d_gene: .
abundance: .
CDR3aa: CASSIDGGYSNQPQHF
CDR3nt: TGTGCCAGTAGTATAGATGGGGGTTATAGCAATCAGCCCCAGCATTTT

j_gene: TRBJ1-2
v_gene: TRBV11-2
len: 14
d_gene: .
abundance: .
CDR3aa: CASSLDPGPLGYTF
CDR3nt: TGTGCCAGCAGCTTAGATCCGGGCCCACTTGGCTACACCTTC

j_gene: TRBJ2-7
v_gene: TRBV27
len: 13
d_gene: TRBD2
abundance: .
CDR3aa: CASSRAGPYEQYF
CDR3nt: TGTGCCAGCAGCCGAGCGGGACCCTACGAGCAGTACTTC

j_gene: TRBJ2-7
v_gene: TRBV28
len: 14
d_gene: TRBD1
abundance: .
CDR3aa: CASSLAQGAYEQYF
CDR3nt: TGTGCCAGCAGTTTAGCCCAGGGGGCGTACGAGCAGTACTTC

j_gene: TRBJ1-6
v_gene: TRBV2
len: 9
d_gene: .
abundance: few
CDR3aa: CPSDSPLHF
CDR3nt: TGTCCCTCGGATTCACCCCTCCACTTT

j_gene: TRBJ2-3
v_gene: TRBV4-3
len: 14
d_gene: TRBD1
abundance: .
CDR3aa: CASKGQGDRNTQYF
CDR3nt: TGCGCCAGCAAGGGTCAGGGGGACCGAAATACGCAGTATTTT

j_gene: TRBJ2-3
v_gene: TRBV27
len: 15
d_gene: .
abundance: .
CDR3aa: CASSPLGAAPDTQYF
CDR3nt: TGTGCCAGCAGTCCCTTGGGGGCGGCTCCAGATACGCAGTATTTT

j_gene: TRBJ1-5
v_gene: TRBV7-2
len: 14
d_gene: TRBD1
abundance: once
CDR3aa: CASSSGQGSQPQHF
CDR3nt: TGTGCCAGCAGCTCCGGACAGGGGAGTCAGCCCCAGCATTTT

j_gene: TRBJ2-3
v_gene: TRBV5-4
len: 16
d_gene: TRBD2
abundance: .
CDR3aa: CASSLGTSGFTDTQYF
CDR3nt: TGTGCCAGCAGCTTGGGGACTAGCGGATTCACAGATACGCAGTATTTT

j_gene: TRBJ2-2
v_gene: TRBV14
len: 15
d_gene: .
abundance: .
CDR3aa: CASSRATGNTGELFF
CDR3nt: TGTGCCAGCAGCCGCGCGACAGGGAACACCGGGGAGCTGTTTTTT

j_gene: TRBJ2-1
v_gene: TRBV6-2/TRBV6-3
len: 15
d_gene: TRBD1
abundance: .
CDR3aa: CASSQTGVSYNEQFF
CDR3nt: TGTGCCAGCAGCCAAACAGGGGTCTCCTACAATGAGCAGTTCTTC

j_gene: TRBJ2-1
v_gene: TRBV7-3
len: 14
d_gene: .
abundance: .
CDR3aa: CASSGQGSYNEQFF
CDR3nt: TGTGCCAGCAGCGGGCAGGGGAGCTACAATGAGCAGTTCTTC

j_gene: TRBJ1-4
v_gene: TRBV5-4
len: 14
d_gene: .
abundance: .
CDR3aa: CASSLEAHNEKLFF
CDR3nt: TGTGCCAGCAGCTTGGAGGCCCATAATGAAAAACTGTTTTTT

j_gene: TRBJ1-2
v_gene: TRBV5-6
len: 16
d_gene: TRBD1
abundance: .
CDR3aa: CASSLGTGDSGYGYTF
CDR3nt: TGTGCCAGCAGCTTGGGGACAGGGGATTCCGGCTATGGCTACACCTTC

j_gene: TRBJ1-6
v_gene: TRBV19
len: 15
d_gene: TRBD1
abundance: .
CDR3aa: CASRGTGANNSPLHF
CDR3nt: TGTGCCAGTAGGGGGACAGGAGCAAATAATTCACCCCTCCACTTT

j_gene: TRBJ2-3
v_gene: TRBV5-4
len: 18
d_gene: TRBD1
abundance: .
CDR3aa: CASSLGTGLSMSTDTQYF
CDR3nt: TGTGCCAGCAGCTTGGGGACAGGGCTCTCAATGAGCACAGATACGCAGTATTTT

j_gene: TRBJ2-7
v_gene: TRBV3-1/TRBV3-2
len: 12
d_gene: .
abundance: .
CDR3aa: CASSRAGLEQYF
CDR3nt: TGTGCCAGCAGCCGAGCCGGACTAGAGCAGTACTTC

j_gene: TRBJ1-1
v_gene: TRBV19
len: 10
d_gene: TRBD1
abundance: .
CDR3aa: CGTGDLGAFF
CDR3nt: TGCGGTACAGGGGACCTAGGGGCTTTCTTT